One sample yielded the 29 T cell receptor beta chains listed below, sequenced in a study of T-cell reconstitution after alpha-beta-depleted transplantation in children. Preparation of the TCRbeta library was carried out with unique molecular identifiers. MiXCR, run by TCRdb on the PCR reads, gives a single entry per CDR3 protein. The table shows around 450,000 distinct CDR3 sequences, with around 15% occurring only once. Sequenced here: PBMCs, mostly from graft donor cells, sampled 360 days after TCRalphabeta/CD19-depleted stem cell transplant. The receptors here all came from a boy under three years old who had a stem cell transplant for Wiskott-Aldrich syndrome, so the T cells may come from the graft donor.

This clonotype has ten or more counts. This chain joins TRBV9 and TRBJ2-1; tentative D call: TRBD1 (5 bases). The CDR3 is made up of 16 amino acids. V was shortened by 2 bases and J by 0 bases, with 12 bases between the two germline ends. Germline loops: CDR1 SGDLS, CDR2 YYNGEE. The CDR3 spells CASSVGAGPSYNEQFF. The CDR3 DNA sequence: TGTGCCAGCAGCGTCGGCGCAGGGCCCTCCTACAATGAGCAGTTCTTC.

This clonotype has more than one count but fewer than ten. The CDR3 protein is CASSVDSWATDTQYF. The CDR3 DNA is TGTGCCAGCAGCGTAGATTCTTGGGCCACAGATACGCAGTATTTT. This chain links TRBV9 with TRBJ2-3, with no clear D. The CDR3 sequence is 15 residues long. Germline CDR1 and CDR2: SGDLS and YYNGEE. The V end was cut by 0 bases, the J end by 2 bases, with 10 bases between.

The chain links TRBV12-3 or TRBV12-4 to TRBJ1-3; TRBD1 is a possible D gene (5 bases). The CDR3 spans 14 residues. With 5 bases removed from V and 3 bases from J, the gap between germline ends came to 11 bases. CDR3 nucleotides: TGTGCCAGCAGTGAAGACAGATATGGAAACACCATATATTTT. It translates to CASSEDRYGNTIYF.

This chain joins TRBV4-1 and TRBJ2-7; perhaps TRBD1 as D (5 bases). The CDR3 is 13 residues long. Trimming cost V 0 bases and J 9 bases, with 12 bases left between them. The germline gives CDR1 MGHRA, CDR2 YSYEKL. The CDR3 loop is CASSQDLQVVQYF. The CDR3, as DNA: TGCGCCAGCAGCCAAGACTTACAGGTAGTGCAGTACTTC.

The chain carries TRBV29-1 and TRBJ2-5, with D perhaps TRBD1 (7 bases). CDR1 is SQVTM, CDR2 ANQGSEA, per germline. There are 16 residues in the CDR3. V was clipped by 8 bases and J by 5 bases, with 27 bases between them. The CDR3 bases are TGCAGCACGCCACCCGGAGGGGGCGCGGTAGGGGAGACCCAGTACTTC. Encoded protein: CSTPPGGGAVGETQYF.

This clonotype has a handful of counts. V is TRBV5-6 and J is TRBJ1-2; no reliable D call. This CDR3 region has 15 residues. The germline V and J ends were trimmed by 0 bases and 0 bases, with 9 bases remaining between them. Per the germline V gene, CDR1 is SGHDT and CDR2 is YYEEEE. CDR3 amino acids: CASSLVTRANYGYTF. The CDR3 DNA is TGTGCCAGCAGCTTGGTCACTCGGGCTAACTATGGCTACACCTTC.

The chain employs TRBV20-1 and TRBJ2-7; D remains unclear. CDR3 length: 13 residues. Looked up from germline, CDR1 is DFQATT and CDR2 is SNEGSKA (reference sequence). Deletions cut 5 bases from V and 0 bases from J, with 11 bases between. The CDR3 is CSASPGRSYEQYF. Written as DNA, the CDR3 is TGCAGTGCTTCACCAGGCCGCTCCTACGAGCAGTACTTC.

The chain links TRBV2 to TRBJ2-2; the D is unclear. Germline assignment: CDR1 SNHLY and CDR2 FYNNEI. Trimming removed 6 bases at V and 0 bases at J, with 8 bases between. This CDR3 comprises 14 residues. CDR3 nucleotide sequence: TGTGCCAGCAGGAAAGTCACGAACACCGGGGAGCTGTTTTTT. Its protein product is CASRKVTNTGELFF.

This chain's CDR3 is CASSEKDHNEQFF. In DNA, the CDR3 is TGTGCCAGCAGTGAAAAGGACCACAATGAGCAGTTCTTC. The chain joins TRBV25-1 to TRBJ2-1; D ambiguous. CDR3 size: 13 residues. In germline, CDR1 is MGHDK, CDR2 SYGVNS. V was trimmed by 2 bases and J by 5 bases, leaving 7 bases between them.

This clonotype was seen repeatedly, ten times or more. The DNA is omitted, as the CDR3 cannot be located on it reliably, and the CDR3 follows TCRdb's listing. The chain employs TRBV28 and TRBJ2-1. Germline CDR1 reads MDHEN; CDR2 reads SYDVKM. The CDR3 is 16 amino acids in total, end residues counted. The CDR3: CASSSSTASSYNEQFF.

The gene calls are TRBV24-1 and TRBJ2-3, with unresolved D. Germline V gene data show CDR1 as KGHDR and CDR2 as SFDVKD. Trimming removed 3 bases from V and 1 base from J, with 10 bases in between. The CDR3 has 15 residues. CDR3 protein: CATSDRKSGTDTQYF. The CDR3 region has the DNA TGTGCCACCAGTGATCGGAAATCCGGCACAGATACGCAGTATTTT.

This clonotype has only a few counts. V is TRBV2 and J is TRBJ1-5; weak D call: TRBD1 (5 bases). CDR3 length equals 14 residues. In germline, CDR1 is SNHLY, CDR2 FYNNEI. V shed 8 bases and J shed 4 bases, with 15 bases lying between them. The CDR3, as DNA: TGTGCCAGCTCTAGGAGGCAGGGAAATCAGCCCCAGCATTTT. This sequence encodes CASSRRQGNQPQHF.

This clonotype has just a few counts. This sequence joins TRBV20-1 and TRBJ2-3, with 13 bases identical to TRBD2. Germline-derived CDR1 and CDR2 are DFQATT and SNEGSKA (reference sequence). Trimming cost V 3 bases and J 3 bases; bases outside gene matches: 6. The CDR3 sequence is 16 residues long. In nucleotides, the CDR3 is TGCAGTGCTAGTAAGACTAGCGGGGGGTTGACAGATACGCAGTATTTT. Translated: CSASKTSGGLTDTQYF.

This clonotype was counted between two and nine times. V and J are TRBV18 and TRBJ2-1; D possibly corresponds to TRBD1 (6 bases). V was clipped by 3 bases and J by 6 bases, with 18 bases between them. Looked up from germline, CDR1 is KGHSH and CDR2 is LQKENI. The CDR3 has 16 amino acids. CDR3 residues: CASSPPPDRRSNEQFF. In nucleotides, the CDR3 is TGTGCCAGCTCACCCCCGCCGGACAGAAGATCCAATGAGCAGTTCTTC.

This clonotype occurred a few times. The chain has TRBV27 and TRBJ2-7, with 7 bases aligning to TRBD2. Germline V gene sequence: CDR1 MNHEY, CDR2 SMNVEV (reference sequence). The CDR3 is 14 amino acids. The trim removed 9 bases at V and 3 bases at J, leaving 11 bases unmatched. The CDR3 bases are TGTGCCAGTGCCCCAGGGAGGGTATTCTACGAGCAGTACTTC. This gives the protein CASAPGRVFYEQYF.

The chain employs TRBV19 and TRBJ2-2; no reliable D call. Looked up from germline, CDR1 is LNHDA and CDR2 is SQIVND (reference sequence). The CDR3 runs 14 residues. Trimming took 5 bases from V and 3 from J, leaving 10 bases between them. The CDR3 region is CASSGTAHTGELFF. In DNA form, the CDR3 reads TGTGCCAGTAGTGGTACAGCGCACACCGGGGAGCTGTTTTTT.

This clonotype occurred a few times. This chain joins TRBV5-1 and TRBJ2-5, with 11 bases identical to TRBD1. This CDR3 is 16 amino acids long. The germline CDR1 and CDR2 sequences are SGHRS and YFSETQ. The J segment lost 5 bases and the V segment lost 0 bases, leaving 6 bases of the junction unmatched. CDR3 DNA: TGCGCCAGCAGCTTGGGTGGACAGGGGGCCCAGGAGACCCAGTACTTC. Its translation is CASSLGGQGAQETQYF. Variable domain in full (rest from reference TRBV5-1 and TRBJ2-5): KAGVTQTPRYLIKTRGQQVTLSCSPISGHRSVSWYQQTPGQGLQFLFEYFSETQRNKGNFPGRFSGRQFSNSRSEMNVSTLELGDSALYLCASSLGGQGAQETQYFGPGTRLLVL.

The rearrangement links TRBV6-5 to TRBJ2-7; 9 nucleotides line up with TRBD1. This CDR3 has 15 residues. The V and J ends lost 6 bases and 5 bases, in that order; junction bases with no gene match: 11. Per the germline V gene, CDR1 is MNHEY and CDR2 is SVGAGI. In DNA, the CDR3 is TGTGCCAGCAGGGAATCCGGGACAGGGCTTAACGAGCAGTACTTC. This translates into CASRESGTGLNEQYF.

This clonotype was seen a few times. The chain combines TRBV4-3 with TRBJ2-5; 8 positions match TRBD2. Germline V lookup: CDR1 LGHNA, CDR2 YSLEER. V gave up 1 base and J gave up 2 bases; unmatched junction bases: 6. This CDR3 region has 16 residues. The DNA for the CDR3 is TGCGCCAGCAGCCAAGCTCGGGGGGGAGGACAAGAGACCCAGTACTTC. This sequence encodes CASSQARGGGQETQYF.

V is TRBV15 and J is TRBJ2-7; D is possibly TRBD1 or TRBD2 (5 bases each). The length of the CDR3 is 14 residues. Germline-derived CDR1 and CDR2 are LNHNV and YYDKDF (reference sequence). The V and J ends lost 8 bases and 2 bases respectively, with 16 bases between them. CDR3 nucleotides: TGTGCCACCGGGGGAACTTACCCGCCCTACGAGCAGTACTTC. Residues: CATGGTYPPYEQYF.

The V gene is TRBV2, the J gene TRBJ2-1; perhaps D is TRBD1 or TRBD2 (5 bases each). The CDR3 length is 13 residues. The ends were cut back, 1 base at V and 12 bases at J, with 13 bases in the middle. Germline CDR1 is SNHLY and CDR2 is FYNNEI. Here the CDR3 reads CASSEGLWDPQFF. The CDR3 DNA follows: TGTGCCAGCAGTGAAGGTTTATGGGACCCGCAGTTCTTC. The variable domain in full, with the rest retrieved from reference TRBV2 and TRBJ2-1, is EPEVTQTPSHQVTQMGQEVILRCVPISNHLYFYWYRQILGQKVEFLVSFYNNEISEKSEIFDDQFSVERPDGSNFTLKIRSTKLEDSAMYFCASSEGLWDPQFFGPGTRLTVL.

This clonotype was seen ten or more times. The rearrangement uses TRBV29-1 and TRBJ2-1; D is ambiguous. The V end lost 4 bases, the J end lost 8 bases, and 18 bases lay between the germline ends. Germline lookup yields CDR1 SQVTM and CDR2 ANQGSEA. This CDR3 comprises 14 residues. CDR3 amino acids: CSVGWLNVLDEQFF. CDR3 sequence (DNA): TGCAGCGTTGGGTGGCTCAATGTCCTCGATGAGCAGTTCTTC.

This clonotype was recorded once. This chain links TRBV7-6 with TRBJ2-7, with 7 bases that match TRBD2. The CDR3 loop spans 16 amino acids. V lost 5 bases and J lost 2; bases outside the gene matches: 12. CDR1 is SGHVS and CDR2 is FNYEAQ in the germline V gene. The CDR3 DNA follows: TGTGCCAGCAGCCCGGTCCCCTCGGGAGGTCCCTACGAGCAGTACTTC. This codes for CASSPVPSGGPYEQYF.

As DNA, the CDR3 is TGTGCCACCAGTGATCACGCGAGCTACAATGAGCAGTTCTTC. It codes for CATSDHASYNEQFF. The genes are TRBV24-1 and TRBJ2-1, with D uncertain. The V and J ends lost 3 bases and 3 bases respectively, with 8 bases between them. There are 14 residues in the CDR3. Looked up from germline, CDR1 is KGHDR and CDR2 is SFDVKD.

This clonotype was recorded a few times. The chain employs TRBV7-9 and TRBJ2-3, with D hard to call. Germline CDR1 is SEHNR and CDR2 is FQNEAQ (reference sequence). The CDR3 has 16 residues. The V end was cut by 5 bases, the J end by 4 bases, with 19 bases between. CDR3: CASSPTSPARADTQYF. The CDR3 nucleotides read TGTGCCAGCAGCCCGACCAGCCCAGCTCGAGCAGATACGCAGTATTTT.

The sample holds a few counts of this clonotype. CDR3 nucleotides: TGTGCCAGCAGCTTGAGCCGTAATCAGCCCCAGCATTTT. Its protein product is CASSLSRNQPQHF. V gene TRBV5-6 combines with J gene TRBJ1-5, with D uncertain. The CDR3 length is 13 residues. V was pared by 1 base and J by 4 bases, with 6 bases between. Looked up from germline, CDR1 is SGHDT and CDR2 is YYEEEE.

The table lists this clonotype with a few counts. This chain joins TRBV24-1 and TRBJ2-5; D may correspond to TRBD1 or TRBD2 (5 bases each). Per the germline V gene, CDR1 is KGHDR and CDR2 is SFDVKD. The CDR3 runs to 11 residues. The V gene lost 6 bases and the J gene lost 7 bases, with 8 bases spanning the gap. The CDR3 coding sequence is TGTGCCACCAGTTTTGGGGGGACCCAGTACTTC. Translation: CATSFGGTQYF.

This clonotype was seen a few times. The chain joins TRBV7-2 to TRBJ2-5, with D uncertain. The ends were cut back, 8 bases at V and 5 bases at J, with 9 bases in the middle. The CDR3 sequence is 11 residues long. Germline CDR1 SGHTA, CDR2 FQGNSA. Here the CDR3 reads CASAWAETQYF. Here the CDR3 DNA reads TGTGCCAGCGCTTGGGCGGAGACCCAGTACTTC. The complete variable domain, with remaining parts taken from reference TRBV7-2 and TRBJ2-5, reads GAGVSQSPSNKVTEKGKDVELRCDPISGHTALYWYRQSLGQGLEFLIYFQGNSAPDKSGLPSDRFSAERTGGSVSTLTIQRTQQEDSAVYLCASAWAETQYFGPGTRLLVL.

The chain combines TRBV18 with TRBJ2-7, with 8 bases matching TRBD2. CDR3 length equals 13 residues. V dropped 3 bases and J dropped 3; count of bases not matched to a gene: 1. CDR1 is KGHSH and CDR2 is LQKENI in the germline V gene. The CDR3 region has the DNA TGTGCCAGCTCACCCGGGGGGGTCTACGAGCAGTACTTC. Translation gives CASSPGGVYEQYF.